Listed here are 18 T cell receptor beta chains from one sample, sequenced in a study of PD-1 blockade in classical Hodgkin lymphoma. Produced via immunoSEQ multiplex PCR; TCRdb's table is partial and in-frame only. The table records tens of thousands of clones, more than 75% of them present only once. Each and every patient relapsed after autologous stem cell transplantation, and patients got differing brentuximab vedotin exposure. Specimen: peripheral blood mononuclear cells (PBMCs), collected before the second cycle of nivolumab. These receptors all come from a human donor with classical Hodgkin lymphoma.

The CDR3 loop reads CASSASGEPYEQYF. The DNA of the CDR3 is TGTGCCAGCAGTGCTAGCGGAGAACCCTACGAGCAGTACTTC. The chain carries TRBV9 and TRBJ2-7, with 7 nucleotides matching TRBD2. Per the germline V gene, CDR1 is SGDLS and CDR2 is YYNGEE. V shed 5 bases and J 2 bases; nucleotides not matched to a gene: 7. The CDR3 consists of 14 residues.

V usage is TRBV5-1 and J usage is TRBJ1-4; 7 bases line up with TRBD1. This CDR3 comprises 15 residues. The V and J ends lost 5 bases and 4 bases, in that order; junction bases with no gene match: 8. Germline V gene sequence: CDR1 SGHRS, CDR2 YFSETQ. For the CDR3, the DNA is TGCGCCAGCAGTGACCAGGGACAGAGTAATGAAAAACTGTTTTTT. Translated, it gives CASSDQGQSNEKLFF.

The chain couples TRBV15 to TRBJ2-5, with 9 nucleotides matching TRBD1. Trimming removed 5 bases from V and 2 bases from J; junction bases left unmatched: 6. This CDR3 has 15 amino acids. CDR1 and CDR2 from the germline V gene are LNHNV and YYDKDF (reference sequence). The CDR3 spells CATSAAGQGQETQYF. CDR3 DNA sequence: TGTGCCACCAGCGCGGCGGGACAGGGACAAGAGACCCAGTACTTC. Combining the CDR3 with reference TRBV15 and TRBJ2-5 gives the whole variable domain DAMVIQNPRYQVTQFGKPVTLSCSQTLNHNVMYWYQQKSSQAPKLLFHYYDKDFNNEADTPDNFQSRRPNTSFCFLDIRSPGLGDTAMYLCATSAAGQGQETQYFGPGTRLLVL.

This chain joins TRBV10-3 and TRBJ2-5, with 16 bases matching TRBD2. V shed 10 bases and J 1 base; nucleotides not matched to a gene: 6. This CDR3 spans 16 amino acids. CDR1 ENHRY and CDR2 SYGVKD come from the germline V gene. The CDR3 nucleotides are TGTGCCACGGCGGGACTAGCGGGGGGGCTCCAAGAGACCCAGTACTTC. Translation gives CATAGLAGGLQETQYF.

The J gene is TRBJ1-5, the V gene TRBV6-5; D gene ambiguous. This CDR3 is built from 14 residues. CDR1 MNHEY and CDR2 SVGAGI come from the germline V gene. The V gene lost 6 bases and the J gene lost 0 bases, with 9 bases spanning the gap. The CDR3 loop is CASRPTNSNQPQHF. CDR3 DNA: TGTGCCAGCAGGCCGACGAATAGCAATCAGCCCCAGCATTTT.

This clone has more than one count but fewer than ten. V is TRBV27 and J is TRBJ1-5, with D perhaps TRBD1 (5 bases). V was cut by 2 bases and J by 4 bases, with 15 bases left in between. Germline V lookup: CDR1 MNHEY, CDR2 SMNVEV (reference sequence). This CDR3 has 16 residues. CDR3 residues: CASSLALGAGNQPQHF. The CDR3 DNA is TGTGCCAGCAGTTTAGCCCTCGGGGCCGGGAATCAGCCCCAGCATTTT.

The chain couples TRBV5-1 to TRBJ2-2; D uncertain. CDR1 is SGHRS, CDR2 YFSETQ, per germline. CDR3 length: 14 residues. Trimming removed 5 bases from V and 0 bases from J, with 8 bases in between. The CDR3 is CASRVEANTGELFF. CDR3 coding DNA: TGCGCCAGCAGAGTCGAGGCGAACACCGGGGAGCTGTTTTTT.

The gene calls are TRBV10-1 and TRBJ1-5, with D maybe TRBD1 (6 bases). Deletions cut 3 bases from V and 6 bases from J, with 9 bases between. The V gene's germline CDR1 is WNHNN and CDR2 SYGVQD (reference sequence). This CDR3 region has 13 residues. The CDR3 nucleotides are TGCGCCAGCAGTGACGAACAGGGTCAGCCCCAGCATTTT. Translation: CASSDEQGQPQHF.

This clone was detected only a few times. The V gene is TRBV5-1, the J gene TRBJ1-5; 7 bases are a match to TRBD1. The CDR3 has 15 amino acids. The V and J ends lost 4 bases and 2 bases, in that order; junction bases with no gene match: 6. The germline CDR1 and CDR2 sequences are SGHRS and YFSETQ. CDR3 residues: CASSPEGAGNQPQHF. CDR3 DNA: TGCGCCAGCAGCCCCGAGGGGGCCGGCAATCAGCCCCAGCATTTT.

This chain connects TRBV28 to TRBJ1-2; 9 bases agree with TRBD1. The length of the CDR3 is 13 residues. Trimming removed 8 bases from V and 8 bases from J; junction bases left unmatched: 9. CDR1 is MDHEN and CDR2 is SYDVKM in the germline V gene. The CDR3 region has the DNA TGTGCCAGCCTCCAGAACAGGGGGCAAGGCTACACCTTC. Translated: CASLQNRGQGYTF.

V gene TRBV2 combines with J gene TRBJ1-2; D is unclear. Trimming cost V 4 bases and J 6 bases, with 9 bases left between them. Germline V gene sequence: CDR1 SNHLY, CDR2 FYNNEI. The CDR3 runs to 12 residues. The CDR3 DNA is TGTGCCAGCAGTGGGGCGCTACATGGCTACACCTTC. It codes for CASSGALHGYTF.

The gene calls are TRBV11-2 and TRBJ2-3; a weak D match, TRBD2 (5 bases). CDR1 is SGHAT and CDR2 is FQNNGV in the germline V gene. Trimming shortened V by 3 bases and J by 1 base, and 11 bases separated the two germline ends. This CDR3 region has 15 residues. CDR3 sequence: CASSLGLLGTDTQYF. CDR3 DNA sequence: TGTGCCAGCAGCTTGGGTCTACTAGGCACAGATACGCAGTATTTT.

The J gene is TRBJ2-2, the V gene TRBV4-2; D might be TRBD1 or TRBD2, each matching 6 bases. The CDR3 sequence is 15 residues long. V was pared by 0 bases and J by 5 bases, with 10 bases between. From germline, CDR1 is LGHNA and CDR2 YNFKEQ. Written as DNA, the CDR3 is TGTGCCAGCAGCCAAGAGGGGGGCGTGACCGGGGAGCTGTTTTTT. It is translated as CASSQEGGVTGELFF.

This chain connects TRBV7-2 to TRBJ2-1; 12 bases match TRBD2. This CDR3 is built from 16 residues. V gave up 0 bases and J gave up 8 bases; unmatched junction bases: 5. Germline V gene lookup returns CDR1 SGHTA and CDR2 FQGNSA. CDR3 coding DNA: TGTGCCAGCAGCTTAGCGGCTAGCGGGGGGGCCTATGAGCAGTTCTTC. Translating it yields CASSLAASGGAYEQFF. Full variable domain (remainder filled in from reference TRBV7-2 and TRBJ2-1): GAGVSQSPSNKVTEKGKDVELRCDPISGHTALYWYRQSLGQGLEFLIYFQGNSAPDKSGLPSDRFSAERTGGSVSTLTIQRTQQEDSAVYLCASSLAASGGAYEQFFGPGTRLTVL.

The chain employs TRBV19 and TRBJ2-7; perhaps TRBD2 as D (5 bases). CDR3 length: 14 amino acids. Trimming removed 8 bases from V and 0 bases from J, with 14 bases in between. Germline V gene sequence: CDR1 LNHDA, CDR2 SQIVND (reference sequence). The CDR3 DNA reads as TGTGCCAGTGGGAGTCCAAAAAGCTCCTACGAGCAGTACTTC. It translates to CASGSPKSSYEQYF.

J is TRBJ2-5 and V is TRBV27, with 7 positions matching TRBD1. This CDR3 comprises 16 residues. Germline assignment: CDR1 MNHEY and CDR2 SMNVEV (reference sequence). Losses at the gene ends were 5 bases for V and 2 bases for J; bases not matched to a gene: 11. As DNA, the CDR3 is TGTGCCAGCAGTAAAAGACAGGGTGGGGGACAAGAGACCCAGTACTTC. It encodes CASSKRQGGGQETQYF.

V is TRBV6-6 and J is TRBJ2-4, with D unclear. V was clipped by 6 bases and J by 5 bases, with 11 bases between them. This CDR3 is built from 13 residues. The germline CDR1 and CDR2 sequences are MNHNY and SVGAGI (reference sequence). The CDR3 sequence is CASRASLQNIQYF. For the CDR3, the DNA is TGTGCCAGCAGGGCGAGTCTCCAAAACATTCAGTACTTC.

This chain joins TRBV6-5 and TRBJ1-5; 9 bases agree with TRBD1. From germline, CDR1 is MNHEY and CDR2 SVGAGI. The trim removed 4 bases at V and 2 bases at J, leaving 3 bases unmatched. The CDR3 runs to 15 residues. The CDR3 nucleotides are TGTGCCAGCAGTTCTGGACAGGGGCGCAATCAGCCCCAGCATTTT. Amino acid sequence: CASSSGQGRNQPQHF.